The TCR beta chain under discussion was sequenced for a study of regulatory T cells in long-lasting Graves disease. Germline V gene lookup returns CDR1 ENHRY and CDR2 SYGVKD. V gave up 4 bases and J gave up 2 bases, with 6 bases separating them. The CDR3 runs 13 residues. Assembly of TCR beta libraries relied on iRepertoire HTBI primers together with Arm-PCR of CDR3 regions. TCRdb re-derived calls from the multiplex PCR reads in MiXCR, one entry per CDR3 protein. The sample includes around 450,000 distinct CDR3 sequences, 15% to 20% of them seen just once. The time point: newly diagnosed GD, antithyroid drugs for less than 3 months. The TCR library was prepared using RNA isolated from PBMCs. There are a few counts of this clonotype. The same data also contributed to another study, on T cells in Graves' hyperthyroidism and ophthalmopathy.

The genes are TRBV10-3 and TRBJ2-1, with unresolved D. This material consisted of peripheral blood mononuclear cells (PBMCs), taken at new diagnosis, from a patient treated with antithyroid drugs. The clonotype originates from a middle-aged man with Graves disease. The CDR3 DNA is TGTGCCATCAGTGCCCCGGCCTACAATGAGCAGTTCTTC. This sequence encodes CAISAPAYNEQFF.